This T cell receptor beta chain appears in the sequencing data of a study of blood T cell repertoires in COVID-19. The table lists this clone with a count of one. Clones were sequenced by immunoSEQ multiplex PCR, and TCRdb holds only the in-frame ones, with some missing. The sample records some 220,000 clones, around four fifths being singletons. V lost 4 bases and J lost 9, with 10 bases in between. CDR1 is SGHAT, CDR2 FQNNGV, per germline. This CDR3 is 12 amino acids long. The sample was peripheral blood. The clonotype comes from a woman older than 75 with active or convalescent COVID-19. The chain employs TRBV11-2 and TRBJ1-3; D remains unclear. The CDR3 nucleotides are TGTGCCAGCAGCTCCCATGCGGGCACCATATATTTT. Translation gives CASSSHAGTIYF.